This TCR beta chain was documented in a study of PD-L1 blockade in urothelial cancer. Clones were sequenced by immunoSEQ multiplex PCR, and TCRdb holds only the in-frame ones, with some missing. The sample contains approximately 100,000 clones, approximately 90% of which appear only once. The CDR3 extends over 14 amino acids. V was clipped by 5 bases and J by 3 bases; unmatched bases: 4. CDR1 and CDR2 from the germline V gene are LNHDA and SQIVND (reference sequence). The chain uses TRBV19 and TRBJ2-7; 10 bases align to TRBD2. The sequence derives from an elderly woman with urothelial cancer. The sequencing used PBMCs, collected around atezolizumab (anti-PD-L1) treatment. This CDR3 reads CASSPSGRGYEQYF. The CDR3 DNA reads TGTGCCAGTAGTCCTAGCGGGAGAGGCTACGAGCAGTACTTC.